One sample yielded the 21 T cell receptor beta chains listed below, sequenced in a study of Ad26.COV2.S vaccination and SARS-CoV-2 variants. Treatment defined: some 20 received Ad26.COV2.S at low or high dose, single or two shots; five or six received placebo; per-sample allocation not given. After the first vaccine or placebo injection, samples were drawn on day 63. Some clones are missing from TCRdb's copy, which holds only in-frame ones; the method was immunoSEQ multiplex PCR. Altogether 300,000 to 400,000 clones are present, roughly 81% being singletons, with the ten largest covering about 3.3%. The starting material was peripheral blood, obtained in a trial of Ad26.COV2.S vaccine versus placebo. These receptors came from a person aged 18-65 years who received the Ad26.COV2.S COVID-19 vaccine or a placebo.

J is TRBJ2-3 and V is TRBV15, with D perhaps matching TRBD1 or TRBD2 (5 bases each). The CDR3 consists of 12 residues. CDR1 LNHNV and CDR2 YYDKDF come from the germline V gene (reference sequence). Trimming shortened V by 8 bases and J by 3 bases, and 9 bases separated the two germline ends. The CDR3, as DNA: TGTGCCACCCGGGACCGAACAGATACGCAGTATTTT. Residues: CATRDRTDTQYF.

In DNA, the CDR3 is TGTGCCAGCAGTTTTGAAGAGACCCAGTACTTC. This encodes CASSFEETQYF. This chain uses TRBV28 with TRBJ2-5, with D hard to call. Germline V gene data show CDR1 as MDHEN and CDR2 as SYDVKM. Deletions cut 3 bases from V and 3 bases from J, with 2 bases between. The CDR3 is 11 residues long.

In this sample, this clone turned up once. The rearrangement joins TRBV4-1 to TRBJ2-7, with D possibly matching TRBD1 (6 bases). Germline V gene lookup returns CDR1 MGHRA and CDR2 YSYEKL. The CDR3 has 16 amino acids. V was clipped by 0 bases and J by 0 bases, with 12 bases between them. The chain's CDR3 is CASSQDWGRPSYEQYF. In DNA, the CDR3 is TGCGCCAGCAGCCAAGATTGGGGGCGCCCCTCCTACGAGCAGTACTTC.

The chain links TRBV5-6 to TRBJ2-1; no clear D. Germline CDR1 is SGHDT and CDR2 is YYEEEE. CDR3 length: 15 residues. V was shortened by 1 base and J by 5 bases, with 13 bases between the two germline ends. CDR3: CASSLIELSNNEQFF. CDR3 coding DNA: TGTGCCAGCAGCTTGATCGAGCTATCTAACAATGAGCAGTTCTTC.

V and J are TRBV18 and TRBJ2-5; the D call may be TRBD1 or TRBD2 (6 bases each). Trimming shortened V by 3 bases and J by 5 bases, and 16 bases separated the two germline ends. The CDR3 is made up of 15 amino acids. In germline, CDR1 is KGHSH, CDR2 LQKENI. This CDR3 reads CASSPSGATVETQYF. As DNA, the CDR3 is TGTGCCAGCTCACCCTCGGGGGCGACAGTCGAGACCCAGTACTTC.

J is TRBJ2-7 and V is TRBV5-1; 13 bases align to TRBD2. This CDR3 region has 16 residues. From germline, CDR1 is SGHRS and CDR2 YFSETQ. Trimming cost V 3 bases and J 6 bases; bases outside gene matches: 9. The CDR3 reads CASSSQGLAGVSEQYF. In DNA, the CDR3 is TGCGCCAGCAGCTCCCAAGGACTAGCGGGAGTAAGCGAGCAGTACTTC.

Concerning this clone itself: In the same sample, other DNA sequences code for this CDR3. The chain joins TRBV11-2 to TRBJ2-1, with D unresolved. From germline, CDR1 is SGHAT and CDR2 FQNNGV. This CDR3 comprises 12 residues. Trimming pared 1 base from V and 3 bases from J, leaving 1 base between. Here the CDR3 DNA reads TGTGCCAGCAGCTTAGGCTACAATGAGCAGTTCTTC. It codes for CASSLGYNEQFF.

The chain links TRBV5-1 to TRBJ2-3; 7 nucleotides line up with TRBD1. Trimming cost V 3 bases and J 4 bases; bases outside gene matches: 8. This CDR3 is built from 15 residues. CDR1 SGHRS and CDR2 YFSETQ come from the germline V gene. CDR3 coding DNA: TGCGCCAGCAGCTCACAGGGGAATGTGGCAGATACGCAGTATTTT. Translating it yields CASSSQGNVADTQYF.

This clone occurred many times. The chain joins TRBV28 to TRBJ1-1; D is uncertain. The CDR3 sequence is 11 residues long. Germline CDR1 reads MDHEN; CDR2 reads SYDVKM. V was cut by 7 bases and J by 1 base, with 4 bases left in between. In DNA form, the CDR3 reads TGTGCCAGCATGAGGAACACTGAAGCTTTCTTT. Amino acid sequence: CASMRNTEAFF.

The V call is TRBV19, the J call TRBJ1-5; D is perhaps TRBD1 (5 bases). The V end was cut by 2 bases, the J end by 1 base, with 9 bases between. CDR3 length: 15 residues. Per germline, CDR1 LNHDA and CDR2 SQIVND (reference sequence). This CDR3 reads CASSISGQSNQPQHF. The DNA of the CDR3 is TGTGCCAGTAGTATATCAGGACAAAGCAATCAGCCCCAGCATTTT.

The sample holds one count of this clone. With a much larger clone just one base away, this may be a read error. This sequence joins TRBV2 and TRBJ2-5; D gene unclear. Deletions cut 2 bases from V and 5 bases from J, with 9 bases between. CDR1 is SNHLY and CDR2 is FYNNEI in the germline V gene. The CDR3 length is 13 residues. This chain's CDR3 is CASSERVGETQYF. In DNA, the CDR3 is TGTGCCAGCAGTGAACGGGTAGGGGAGACCCAGTACTTC.

The chain couples TRBV21-1 to TRBJ2-7. TRBV21-1 is described as a pseudogene. The CDR3 extends over 16 amino acids. CDR3: CASSKCQGSVAYEQYF. CDR3 nucleotides: TGTGCCAGCAGCAAATGCCAGGGTAGCGTAGCCTACGAGCAGTACTTC.

The chain couples TRBV28 to TRBJ2-1; 11 bases are a match to TRBD2. The germline V gene has CDR1 MDHEN and CDR2 SYDVKM. The CDR3 consists of 21 residues. After removal of 3 bases from V and 8 bases from J, the junction contained 24 bases not matched to a gene. CDR3 residues: CASSLRLAGKGNRKVVDEQFF. As DNA, the CDR3 is TGTGCCAGCAGTTTGAGACTAGCGGGGAAGGGAAACCGAAAAGTGGTAGATGAGCAGTTCTTC.

The chain combines TRBV2 with TRBJ1-1, with D possibly being TRBD1 (6 bases). CDR1 and CDR2 (germline): SNHLY, FYNNEI. Trimming removed 7 bases at V and 4 bases at J, with 10 bases between. The CDR3 has 12 residues. CDR3 protein: CASTGAGTEAFF. The CDR3 DNA sequence: TGTGCCAGCACGGGGGCGGGCACTGAAGCTTTCTTT.

The chain combines TRBV6-2 or TRBV6-3 with TRBJ2-1; 10 positions agree with TRBD1. The CDR3 extends over 18 amino acids. The germline CDR1 and CDR2 sequences are MNHEY and SVGEGT. The V segment lost 2 bases and the J segment 8 bases; nucleotides outside the gene matches: 15. The CDR3 DNA reads TGTGCCAGCAGTTACAACCTTTTGGGGACAGGGGATTTCTATGAGCAGTTCTTC. Its protein is CASSYNLLGTGDFYEQFF.

This rearrangement joins TRBV11-3 to TRBJ2-3; D might be TRBD1 or TRBD2, each matching 5 bases. This CDR3 spans 15 amino acids. Germline CDR1 reads SGHNT; CDR2 reads YENEEA. The V and J ends lost 1 base and 6 bases respectively, with 14 bases between them. CDR3 in DNA: TGTGCCAGCAGCTTAGGGGGGTTAAACGGCGATACGCAGTATTTT. This translates into CASSLGGLNGDTQYF.

The chain employs TRBV5-1 and TRBJ2-5; 9 nucleotides align to TRBD2. The germline V gene encodes CDR1 SGHRS and CDR2 YFSETQ. Trimming at V came to 0 bases and at J to 5 bases, leaving 5 bases not matched to a gene. This CDR3 contains 15 residues. CDR3 DNA sequence: TGCGCCAGCAGCTTGGTGTTAGCGGGAGAGGAGACCCAGTACTTC. It encodes CASSLVLAGEETQYF.

The gene calls are TRBV6-5 and TRBJ2-2, with a tentative D call TRBD1 (5 bases). CDR1 and CDR2 from the germline V gene are MNHEY and SVGAGI. The CDR3 runs to 13 residues. CDR3 sequence reads: CAALQVNTGELFF. CDR3 DNA sequence: TGTGCTGCCCTACAGGTTAACACCGGGGAGCTGTTTTTT.

V gene TRBV14 combines with J gene TRBJ2-2; D possibly corresponds to TRBD2 (6 bases). This CDR3 has 16 residues. Per the germline V gene, CDR1 is SGHDN and CDR2 is FVKESK. Trimming pared 5 bases from V and 3 bases from J, leaving 16 bases between. CDR3: CASSTPAGRHTGELFF. In DNA form, the CDR3 reads TGTGCCAGCAGCACACCAGCGGGCAGGCACACCGGGGAGCTGTTTTTT. The whole variable domain, filled in from reference TRBV14 and TRBJ2-2, reads EAGVTQFPSHSVIEKGQTVTLRCDPISGHDNLYWYRRVMGKEIKFLLHFVKESKQDESGMPNNRFLAERTGGTYSTLKVQPAELEDSGVYFCASSTPAGRHTGELFFGEGSRLTVL.

In this sample, this clone turned up once. The rearrangement links TRBV20-1 to TRBJ1-1; D call uncertain. The germline V gene encodes CDR1 DFQATT and CDR2 SNEGSKA (reference sequence). There are 11 residues in the CDR3. V lost 2 bases, J lost 1 base, and 2 bases lay in between. CDR3 sequence reads: CSARQNTEAFF. The DNA of the CDR3 is TGCAGTGCTAGACAGAACACTGAAGCTTTCTTT.

The rearrangement links TRBV5-6 to TRBJ1-2; a possible D gene is TRBD1 (5 bases). The CDR3 has 14 residues. V was trimmed by 1 base and J by 7 bases, leaving 14 bases between them. Per the germline V gene, CDR1 is SGHDT and CDR2 is YYEEEE. CDR3 loop: CASSLSWDAGGYTF. The CDR3 region has the DNA TGTGCCAGCAGCTTGTCTTGGGACGCGGGTGGCTACACCTTC.